The 21 T cell receptor beta chains listed next were all sequenced from one sample in a study of TET2 disruption in CD19-targeted CAR T cells. Regarding treatment: autologous CTL019 cells: CD19 CAR with 4-1BB and CD3 zeta domains. No antigen has been identified for these receptors. Clones were sequenced by immunoSEQ multiplex PCR, and TCRdb holds only the in-frame ones, with some missing. The ten top clones account for under 2.5%, within a sample of around 30,000 clones. The source was CD8- CAR+ T cells sorted from cultured blood T cells, collected for CD19 CAR T cell therapy. As for subset: CD8-negative CAR-positive T cells from the infusion product. The receptors originated from a man between 65 and 79 years old with chronic lymphocytic leukemia.

In the case of this clone: The CDR3 extends 3 residues past the end of the read, so its final part is completed from the germline J gene. This rearrangement joins TRBV7-9 to TRBJ2-5; D uncertain. The length of the CDR3 is 14 residues. Germline V gene data show CDR1 as SEHNR and CDR2 as FQNEAQ (reference sequence). Trimming shortened V by 5 bases and J by 0 bases, and 10 bases separated the two germline ends. Here the CDR3 reads CASSALRDQETQYF. The sequenced part of the CDR3 DNA is TGTGCCAGCAGCGCCCTCCGGGACCAAGAGACC. The full variable domain, with the rest looked up from reference TRBV7-9 and TRBJ2-5, is DTGVSQNPRHKITKRGQNVTFRCDPISEHNRLYWYRQTLGQGPEFLTYFQNEAQLEKSRLLSDRFSAERPKGSFSTLEIQRTEQGDSAMYLCASSALRDQETQYFGPGTRLLVL.

To note about this clone: The read terminates 3 residues before the CDR3 end, so the remaining end is supplied by the germline J gene. The J gene is TRBJ1-1, the V gene TRBV18; D remains unclear. This CDR3 is built from 16 residues. V gave up 0 bases and J gave up 0 bases, with 11 bases separating them. The germline V gene encodes CDR1 KGHSH and CDR2 LQKENI. The covered CDR3 bases are TGTGCCAGCTCACCACCGTTAGGAGGGCTGAACACTGAA. It yields the protein CASSPPLGGLNTE. The full CDR3 reads CASSPPLGGLNTEAFF.

This clone is classed as medium-sized by frequency. The missing CDR3 end, 3 residues past where the read stops, is filled in from the germline J gene. This sequence joins TRBV14 and TRBJ1-5; unclear D gene. Germline V gene sequence: CDR1 SGHDN, CDR2 FVKESK. Trimming pared 4 bases from V and 1 base from J, leaving 20 bases between. The CDR3 has 18 residues. CDR3 loop: CASSPQCHSGPSNQPQHF. The DNA read from the CDR3 is TGTGCCAGCAGCCCCCAATGCCACAGCGGGCCCAGCAATCAGCCC. Filled out from reference TRBV14 and TRBJ1-5, the complete variable domain reads EAGVTQFPSHSVIEKGQTVTLRCDPISGHDNLYWYRRVMGKEIKFLLHFVKESKQDESGMPNNRFLAERTGGTYSTLKVQPAELEDSGVYFCASSPQCHSGPSNQPQHFGDGTRLSIL.

Remarks on this clone: The read terminates 3 residues ahead of where the CDR3 ends, so the germline J gene completes it. This sequence joins TRBV3-1 (or the pseudogene TRBV3-2) and TRBJ1-4; a weak D match, TRBD1 (5 bases). Germline values: CDR1 LGHDT, CDR2 YNNKEL (reference sequence). The CDR3 covers 14 residues. CDR3 residues: CASSPGINQGELFF. The part of the CDR3 DNA that was read is TGTGCCAGCAGCCCAGGGATTAATCAGGGAGAA.

Worth noting for this clone: One junction end disagrees with the germline gene, perhaps due to a read error. Sequencing ends 3 residues short of the CDR3 end; the germline J gene provides the rest. The chain is built from TRBV4-2 and TRBJ2-7, with TRBD1 as a possible D gene (6 bases). This CDR3 has 15 amino acids. Germline lookup yields CDR1 LGHNA and CDR2 YNFKEQ. CDR3 DNA, as far as it was read: TGCGCCAGCAGCCAAGATGGGTCCAGGGGCTACGAG. Translation gives CASSQDGSRGYE. The complete CDR3 reads CASSQDGSRGYEQYF.

In regard to this clone: With the read ending 3 residues before the CDR3 end, the germline J gene is used to fill in that end. The chain uses TRBV5-4 and TRBJ1-3; 11 nucleotides align to TRBD1. The germline gives CDR1 SGHNT, CDR2 YYREEE (reference sequence). CDR3 size: 16 residues. The sequenced part of the CDR3 DNA is TGTGCCAGCAGCTTAGGCGGACAGGGGGCTAATTCACCT. Encoded protein: CASSLGGQGANSP. The CDR3 reads in full as CASSLGGQGANSPIYF.

With respect to this clone: A read error may produce the germline difference seen at one junction end. Sequencing ends 3 residues short of the CDR3 end; the germline J gene provides the rest. Other nucleotide sequences from this sample produce the same CDR3. The V and J genes are TRBV5-1 and TRBJ1-3; D might be TRBD1 (5 bases). The CDR3 length is 16 residues. The germline CDR1 and CDR2 sequences are SGHRS and YFSETQ. Partial CDR3 DNA: TGCGCCAGCAGCTTGAGGGGCCAGCCTGTGGGAAACACT. As protein: CASSLRGQPVGNT. The CDR3 in its entirety is CASSLRGQPVGNTIYF.

About this clone itself: With the read ending 3 residues before the CDR3 end, the germline J gene is used to fill in that end. J is TRBJ1-6 and V is TRBV6-1, with D tentatively TRBD1 (5 bases). The CDR3 totals 16 residues. Per the germline V gene, CDR1 is MNHNS and CDR2 is SASEGT. V lost 3 bases and J 10 bases, leaving 19 bases between the germline ends. The CDR3 bases that were read are TGTGCCAGCAGTGAGAACGGAGGGCAGGGAGGGTCACCC. It specifies CASSENGGQGGSP. The whole CDR3 is CASSENGGQGGSPLHF.

Comments on this clone: The CDR3 end lies 3 residues beyond the end of the read and is filled in from the germline J gene. The rearrangement links TRBV12-3 or TRBV12-4 to TRBJ1-2, with D perhaps matching TRBD1 (6 bases). The CDR3 loop spans 14 amino acids. V was trimmed by 7 bases and J by 5 bases, leaving 17 bases between them. Incomplete CDR3 DNA: TGTGCCAGCACCCAAGCGGGGGGCAATTATGGC. Its protein product is CASTQAGGNYG. The CDR3 as a whole reads CASTQAGGNYGYTF.

This clone shows up as medium-sized by frequency. The read ends 3 residues before the CDR3 terminus; that terminus is restored from the germline J gene. The gene calls are TRBV19 and TRBJ2-3, with D uncertain. In germline, CDR1 is LNHDA, CDR2 SQIVND (reference sequence). The CDR3 extends over 14 amino acids. With 2 bases removed from V and 3 bases from J, the gap between germline ends came to 9 bases. The DNA read from the CDR3 is TGTGCCAGTAGTATACCCGGGTCGACAGATACG. This encodes CASSIPGSTDT. The entire CDR3 protein is CASSIPGSTDTQYF.

For this clone: The read ends 3 residues before the CDR3 terminus; that terminus is restored from the germline J gene. This chain links TRBV5-1 with TRBJ1-6; TRBD1 is a possible D gene (5 bases). The germline V and J ends were trimmed by 4 bases and 7 bases, with 12 bases remaining between them. Looked up from germline, CDR1 is SGHRS and CDR2 is YFSETQ. CDR3 length: 14 residues. CDR3 residues: CASSPSGDNSPLHF. The part of the CDR3 DNA that was read is TGCGCCAGCAGCCCTAGCGGGGACAATTCACCC. Looking up the rest from reference TRBV5-1 and TRBJ1-6 gives the full variable domain: KAGVTQTPRYLIKTRGQQVTLSCSPISGHRSVSWYQQTPGQGLQFLFEYFSETQRNKGNFPGRFSGRQFSNSRSEMNVSTLELGDSALYLCASSPSGDNSPLHFGNGTRLTVT.

A word on this clone: The read is 3 residues too short to cover the CDR3 end, so that end is filled in from the germline J gene. This rearrangement joins TRBV5-3 to TRBJ2-1; the D gene is possibly TRBD2 (5 bases). TRBV5-3 is labeled an ORF, and its function is uncertain. This CDR3 is built from 16 residues. V was trimmed by 4 bases and J by 0 bases, leaving 14 bases between them. The CDR3 DNA, read in part, is TGTGCCAGAAGCCATAGCGCCAAGAGCTCCTACAATGAG. It specifies CARSHSAKSSYNE. The full CDR3 reads CARSHSAKSSYNEQFF.

For this clone: The read terminates 3 residues ahead of where the CDR3 ends, so the germline J gene completes it. The chain couples TRBV18 to TRBJ2-1; the match to TRBD2 covers 10 bases. V trimming: 5 bases; J trimming: 4 bases; junction bases outside the gene matches: 11. Germline V lookup: CDR1 KGHSH, CDR2 LQKENI. CDR3 size: 17 residues. The chain's CDR3 is CASSSTSGEALYNEQFF. CDR3 DNA, as far as it was read: TGTGCCAGCTCATCTACTAGCGGGGAGGCCCTTTACAATGAG.

Worth noting for this clone: The same CDR3 is also encoded by other DNA sequences in this sample. CDR3 residues: CASSSRQDGYTF. The DNA read from the CDR3 is TGTGCCAGCAGTTCCCGACAGGATGGC. This chain links TRBV28 with TRBJ1-2, with a weak D call TRBD1 (6 bases). The CDR3 end lies 3 residues beyond the end of the read and is filled in from the germline J gene. Germline lookup yields CDR1 MDHEN and CDR2 SYDVKM. The V end was cut by 4 bases, the J end by 6 bases, with 9 bases between. This CDR3 has 12 residues.

In the case of this clone: The CDR3 end lies 3 residues beyond the end of the read and is filled in from the germline J gene. The chain joins TRBV10-3 to TRBJ2-2; 9 nucleotides match TRBD1. Per germline, CDR1 ENHRY and CDR2 SYGVKD. V dropped 6 bases and J dropped 4; count of bases not matched to a gene: 6. CDR3 length: 15 amino acids. The DNA read from the CDR3 is TGTGCCATCAGCAGGACAGGGGCTCCCACCGGGGAG. It codes for CAISRTGAPTGE. The whole CDR3 reads CAISRTGAPTGELFF.

This CDR3 is CSARDLIQGRGSPLHF. The DNA read from the CDR3 is TGCAGTGCTAGAGATCTAATACAGGGGAGGGGTTCACCC. V is TRBV20-1 and J is TRBJ1-6, with 7 bases identical to TRBD1. With the read ending 3 residues before the CDR3 end, the germline J gene is used to fill in that end. The V gene's germline CDR1 is DFQATT and CDR2 SNEGSKA (reference sequence). This CDR3 spans 16 amino acids. V shed 0 bases and J 9 bases; nucleotides not matched to a gene: 11.

Regarding this clone: The read comes to an end 3 residues before the CDR3 does, leaving the germline J gene to fill in the end. The chain recombines TRBV7-9 with TRBJ2-5; D may be TRBD2 (5 bases). CDR1 and CDR2 from the germline V gene are SEHNR and FQNEAQ (reference sequence). The V gene lost 6 bases and the J gene lost 1 base, with 12 bases spanning the gap. The CDR3 spans 14 residues. The sequenced CDR3 bases are TGTGCCAGCAGTCCAGTCGGGGTCCAAGAGACC. Protein sequence: CASSPVGVQET. The full CDR3 reads CASSPVGVQETQYF.

Comment on this clone: The DNA ends 3 residues before the CDR3 does, and the rest of the CDR3 is filled in from the germline J gene. The rearrangement joins TRBV7-3 to TRBJ1-2; 8 bases align to TRBD1. The germline gives CDR1 SGHTA, CDR2 FQGTGA. The CDR3 consists of 15 residues. The covered CDR3 bases are TGTGCCAGCAGCCCCGGACAGGGTAGCACAGATACC. Translating it yields CASSPGQGSTDT. The entire CDR3 reads CASSPGQGSTDTYTF.

In the case of this clone: An end of the junction differs from the germline gene, which may be a read error. With the read ending 3 residues before the CDR3 end, the germline J gene is used to fill in that end. At the DNA level, this CDR3 is encoded by other sequences in the same sample as well. J is TRBJ1-3 and V is TRBV19; D may be TRBD1 (5 bases). The CDR3 spans 17 residues. Germline-derived CDR1 and CDR2 are LNHDA and SQIVND (reference sequence). Here the CDR3 reads CASIPNGGIFSGNTIYF. Incomplete CDR3 DNA: TGTGCCAGTATCCCCAACGGGGGAATCTTTTCTGGAAACACT.

For this clone: Coverage ceases 3 residues before the CDR3 finishes, and the germline J gene fills in the end. V usage is TRBV7-2 and J usage is TRBJ2-5; perhaps TRBD2 as D (5 bases). The CDR3 runs to 14 residues. CDR1 and CDR2 from the germline V gene are SGHTA and FQGNSA. The V end lost 3 bases, the J end lost 4 bases, and 12 bases lay between the germline ends. The DNA read from the CDR3 is TGTGCCAGCAGCTTCCTAGGCGGGCTAGAGACC. Encoded protein: CASSFLGGLET. The entire CDR3 sequence reads CASSFLGGLETQYF.

A remark on this clone: Read data end 3 residues before the CDR3 end; the end is taken from the germline J gene. The chain employs TRBV3-1 (or the pseudogene TRBV3-2) and TRBJ2-2, with a possible D match to TRBD2 (6 bases). Germline-derived CDR1 and CDR2 are LGHDT and YNNKEL (reference sequence). V gave up 0 bases and J gave up 5 bases, with 13 bases separating them. There are 16 residues in the CDR3. CDR3 sequence reads: CASSQDGGFRTGELFF. Incomplete CDR3 DNA: TGTGCCAGCAGCCAAGACGGAGGGTTTCGGACCGGGGAG.